This T cell receptor beta chain was identified during a study of technical replicates of blood from a handful of donors. J gave up 4 bases and V 1 base, and 1 base lay outside the gene matches. Germline CDR1 and CDR2: SEHNR and FQNEAQ (reference sequence). This CDR3 contains 15 residues. Clones were sequenced by immunoSEQ multiplex PCR, and TCRdb holds only the in-frame ones, with some missing. The repertoire consists of around 100,000 clones, with roughly 94% occurring once and the leading ten covering around 0.3%. The receptor was isolated from a human donor in good health. Source material: T cells isolated from PBMCs. V usage is TRBV7-9 and J usage is TRBJ1-2, with 12 bases that match TRBD1. Here the CDR3 DNA reads TGTGCCAGCAGCTTAGGGGACAGGGGGCCCTATGGCTACACCTTC. It is translated as CASSLGDRGPYGYTF.